Described below is a single T cell receptor beta chain sequence and its context. The antigen this receptor binds is unknown. CDR3 length: 19 amino acids, cysteine to phenylalanine. CDR3 DNA only is kept here, 57 bases in frame from base 1. V ends up 1 base short and J 8 bases short, with an unmatched junction base count of 19. According to the germline V gene, CDR1 reads MNHNS and CDR2 reads SASEGT. Libraries were made using the immunoSEQ multiplex PCR assay. For the multiplex PCR, a mixture combining 60 forward primers for TCR Vbeta segments and 13 reverse primers for TCR Jbeta segments was used. The CDR3 region of rearranged TCR beta genes was amplified from genomic DNA by a multiplex PCR assay. Amplified TCR beta libraries were sequenced as 87-base-pair reads on the Illumina HiSeq System. The source study handled its data this way. Across the 670 or so repertoires, a later analysis counted 75 million to 90 million unique TCR beta chains, roughly 11 million of which were shared by at least two donors. Raw reads were error-corrected and collapsed into unique sequences by a nearest-neighbor algorithm in which closely related sequences were merged to remove PCR and sequencing errors. Alignment of CDR3 sequences to IMGT reference sequences was used to assign V, D and J gene segments. For a sequence to be retained, a match of at least six nucleotides to both a V gene segment and a J gene segment was required. A rearrangement counted as productive if the CDR3 had no stop codons and remained in frame with V and J, and every other rearrangement counted as non-productive. CDR3 was defined by IMGT convention, running from the second conserved V-encoded cysteine to the conserved J-encoded phenylalanine. In an earlier analysis of around 540 of the donors, sequences lacking an unambiguous match to a single V gene segment were excluded. In an earlier analysis of several hundred of the donors, V segments were called functional above 56.7% productive rearrangements and were called segregating when the between-donor standard deviation exceeded 5%. A statistical classification framework was built for diagnosing cytomegalovirus status from the catalog of TCR beta chain sequences. V and J gene assignment, in a later analysis, came from comparing TCR nucleotide sequences with IMGT/GENE-DB human TR gene sequences. In a later analysis, CDR3 sequences and most-parsimonious VDJ recombination scenarios were assigned using the TCRdist pipeline. In a later analysis, each TCR beta chain was defined by its CDR3 amino acid sequence together with its V-gene family, and reads without a unique V-gene family were excluded. A later analysis removed roughly 590 highly shared, low-generation-probability nucleotide sequences to deal with suspected cross-contamination and a sequencing artifact. A later analysis calculated a clonal expansion index for each public chain from normalized within-repertoire ranks of inferred template counts. In a later analysis, generation probabilities were computed with a VDJ recombination model fitted to out-of-frame rearrangements, and the resulting probabilities were checked against IGoR. In a later analysis, hypergeometric tests were used to score TCR-TCR, TCR-HLA and TCR-CMV co-occurrence, with a repertoire-size bias correction applied to TCR pairs. To estimate false discovery rates, a later analysis permuted the HLA or CMV assignments 20 times. In a later analysis, co-occurring TCRs were grouped using DBSCAN, and TCRdist sequence similarity was added for clustering within HLA-allele-positive subsets. Repertoires with fewer than 30,000 or more than 120,000 public chains were left out of co-occurrence clustering, as were roughly five repertoires with anomalous nucleotide sharing. Sourced from immuneACCESS, this table was stored by TCRdb with only in-frame sequences that have V and J called. A share of the clones is absent; for the studies checked, an unresolved V gene accounts for under half, and the remainder has no known explanation. Clone size and the V and J calls come from that table; the DNA yielded D and trimming. The table for this sample records some 200,000 clones. Under 6.5% of the sample comes from the top ten.

In total, about 650 healthy bone marrow donors made up the cohort. Cohort members were all nominally healthy when sampled, although unrecorded immune exposures were likely present. The donor was CMV seronegative and belonged to the group of over 300 seronegative cohort members. A peripheral blood sample was collected from each donor, and TCR beta sequencing was performed on peripheral blood mononuclear cells. Genomic DNA was extracted from the blood cell samples with the Qiagen DNeasy Blood Extraction Kit. The sample comes from a study of cytomegalovirus exposure and HLA in healthy donors (dated by TCRdb to about 2017). Regarding the research as a whole: An earlier analysis of approximately 640 of the donors reported approximately 300 Gb of sequence data and 100 million to 130 million unique TCR beta sequences from 190 million or so T cells. Approximately 310 gigabases of sequencing data and roughly 81 million unique TCR sequences made up an early release that covered approximately 620 HLA-typed donors. Among the roughly 400 genotyped donors, roughly 80% belonged to the genetic ancestry cluster associated with self-reported Caucasian donors. The study aimed to test whether cataloging public T cell receptors could reveal signatures of past pathogen exposure. Using immunosequencing, the study profiled T cell repertoires from 640 or so subjects and related those repertoires to cytomegalovirus serostatus. Along with the approximately 700-subject first cohort, a separate validation cohort of approximately 110 different subjects was used. To predict cytomegalovirus infection status, the study combined high-throughput TCR immunosequencing, statistical association of individual TCRs with disease status, and machine learning. A later analysis re-analyzed previously published TCR beta repertoires from about 600 donors and added high-resolution HLA genotyping to study TCR occurrence patterns. Rather than using new phenotypic data, the later analysis identified candidate immune exposures from TCR beta sequences and from how often those sequences occurred across donors. To decide whether each TCR beta V gene segment behaved as functional or pseudogenic, an earlier analysis of over 500 of the donors relied on high-throughput TCR beta sequencing. Donor age, sex, ethnicity and CMV serostatus were compiled together with the repertoire data. A later genetic analysis used genome-wide SNP genotypes for about 60% of the roughly 700 donors, treating that subset as a discovery cohort. All discovery cohort repertoires had been generated on a single sequencing platform. HLA typing included class I and class II loci at four-digit resolution. Typing coverage differed by locus: A, B, C, DRB1 and DQB1 were typed in roughly 620-630 donors, DQA1 in 522, DPA1 in some 610, and DPB1 in 400 to 490. About five DR-DQ haplotypes were treated as single units for association and clustering because of strong linkage in the cohort. Among about 400 genotyped donors of the cohort, an average of roughly 230,000 unique TCR beta nucleotide sequences was sequenced per donor, of which roughly 17% were non-productive.

What the research found in general, with its limitations: When HLA alleles, especially DR and DQ, strongly co-occurred, attributing TCR associations to individual alleles was difficult. In an earlier analysis of around 600 of the donors, most TCR beta V segments were observed in productive rearrangements about 87% or about 30% of the time, broadly matching IMGT annotations. A further reported finding was that TCR beta sequences accurately predicted the HLA-A and HLA-B alleles for most subjects in the first cohort. Because HLA typing was missing for some donors at each locus, association tests included only the typed subset. Linkage disequilibrium might explain the correlated functional status among segregating V segments, but an unknown experimental factor could not be excluded. The classifier was reported to diagnose cytomegalovirus status with high specificity and sensitivity in both the original cohort and the validation cohort. At a false discovery rate of 0.05, a later analysis linked 15,000 to 20,000 TCR beta sequences to specific HLA alleles. While some public TCRs were present in many individuals, most TCR sequences turned up only very rarely across donors. Sequencing depth was assumed to be roughly uniform across donors in the presence/absence analyses, though that assumption may not hold. Three of the identified cytomegalovirus-associated TCR beta chains were confirmed in vitro to be specific for cytomegalovirus antigens. In a later analysis, TCR association rates were found to vary across HLA loci, with the most associated TCRs seen for DRB1 alleles and the fewest for HLA-C alleles. The only immune exposure information available for the cohort was CMV serostatus. A later genetic analysis associated a missense DCLRE1C variant with V-gene and J-gene trimming of TCR beta chains, and an independent cohort replicated the association. In a later analysis, most CMV-associated TCR beta chains were found to appear HLA-restricted, with HLA associations seemingly driven largely by CMV exposure. The 87-base-pair reads could not distinguish some IMGT-functional V segments, including TRBV6-2 and TRBV6-3, so those segments were excluded. The sequencing pipeline was judged likely to have produced a cluster of highly shared sequence variants as a technical artifact. In this cohort, only TCR beta chains were sequenced, and detectable features were limited by the absence of alpha or paired-chain data. The study gave a list of more than 150 TCR beta chains associated with cytomegalovirus. In a later genetic analysis, fewer N-insertions in productive TCRs were reported among donors in an Asian-associated ancestry cluster than the approximately 670-donor mean. The authors suggested that the approach could potentially be extended to other disease states and immunological phenotypes. Compared with equally common non-associated chains, HLA-associated TCR beta chains in a later analysis were more clonally expanded and had lower generation probabilities. In a later analysis, several top co-occurrence clusters were reported to appear linked to parvovirus B19, influenza, CMV and Epstein-Barr virus. The earlier analysis of approximately 540 of the donors excluded seventeen rarely observed V segments, including chromosome 9 orphons, because counts were too low.

The sample taken for sequencing was PBMCs. This sequence originates from a man aged 25 to 45 in good health and CMV-seronegative. The chain uses TRBV6-1 and TRBJ1-4; TRBD1 matches 7 bases in the middle. The CDR3 protein sequence reads: CASSEGRVINRGVREKLFF. Read as DNA, the sequence is TGTGCCAGCAGTGAAGGCCGCGTTATTAACAGGGGAGTAAGGGAAAAACTGTTTTTT.